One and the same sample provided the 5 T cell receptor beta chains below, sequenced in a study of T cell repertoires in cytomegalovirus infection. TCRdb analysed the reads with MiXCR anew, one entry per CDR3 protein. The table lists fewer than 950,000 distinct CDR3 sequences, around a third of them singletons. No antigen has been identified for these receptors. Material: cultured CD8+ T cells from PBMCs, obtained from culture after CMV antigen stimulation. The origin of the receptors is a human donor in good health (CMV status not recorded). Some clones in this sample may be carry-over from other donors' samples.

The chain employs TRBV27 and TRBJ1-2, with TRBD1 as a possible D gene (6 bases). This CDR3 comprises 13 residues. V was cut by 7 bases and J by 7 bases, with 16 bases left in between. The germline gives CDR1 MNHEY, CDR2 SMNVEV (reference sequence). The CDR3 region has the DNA TGTGCCAGCACGGGGGCCGGATCGAGTGGCTACACCTTC. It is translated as CASTGAGSSGYTF.

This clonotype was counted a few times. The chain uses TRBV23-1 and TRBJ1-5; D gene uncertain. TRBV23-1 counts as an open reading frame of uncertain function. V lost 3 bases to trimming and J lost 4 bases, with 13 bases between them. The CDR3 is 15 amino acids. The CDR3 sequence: CASSHRALLNQPQHF. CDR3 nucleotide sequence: TGCGCCAGCAGTCATCGGGCCCTCTTGAATCAGCCCCAGCATTTT.

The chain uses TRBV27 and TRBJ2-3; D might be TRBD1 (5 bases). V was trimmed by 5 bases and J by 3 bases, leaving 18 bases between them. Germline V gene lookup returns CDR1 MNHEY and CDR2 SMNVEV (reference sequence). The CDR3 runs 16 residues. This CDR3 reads CASSILMTRGTDTQYF. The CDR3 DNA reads TGTGCCAGCAGTATACTAATGACAAGGGGAACAGATACGCAGTATTTT.

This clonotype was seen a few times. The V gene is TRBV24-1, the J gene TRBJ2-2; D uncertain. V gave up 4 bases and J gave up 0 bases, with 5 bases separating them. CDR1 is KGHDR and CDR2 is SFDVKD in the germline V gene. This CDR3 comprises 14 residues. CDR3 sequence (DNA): TGTGCCACCAGTGAGCGGTCGAACACCGGGGAGCTGTTTTTT. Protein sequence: CATSERSNTGELFF.

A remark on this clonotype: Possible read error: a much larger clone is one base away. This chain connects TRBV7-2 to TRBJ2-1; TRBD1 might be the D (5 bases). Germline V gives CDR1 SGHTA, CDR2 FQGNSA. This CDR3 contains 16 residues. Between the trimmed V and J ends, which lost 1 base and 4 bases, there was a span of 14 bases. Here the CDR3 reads CASSLDDSPVYNEQFF. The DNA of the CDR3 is TGTGCCAGCAGCTTAGACGACAGCCCAGTGTACAATGAGCAGTTCTTC.